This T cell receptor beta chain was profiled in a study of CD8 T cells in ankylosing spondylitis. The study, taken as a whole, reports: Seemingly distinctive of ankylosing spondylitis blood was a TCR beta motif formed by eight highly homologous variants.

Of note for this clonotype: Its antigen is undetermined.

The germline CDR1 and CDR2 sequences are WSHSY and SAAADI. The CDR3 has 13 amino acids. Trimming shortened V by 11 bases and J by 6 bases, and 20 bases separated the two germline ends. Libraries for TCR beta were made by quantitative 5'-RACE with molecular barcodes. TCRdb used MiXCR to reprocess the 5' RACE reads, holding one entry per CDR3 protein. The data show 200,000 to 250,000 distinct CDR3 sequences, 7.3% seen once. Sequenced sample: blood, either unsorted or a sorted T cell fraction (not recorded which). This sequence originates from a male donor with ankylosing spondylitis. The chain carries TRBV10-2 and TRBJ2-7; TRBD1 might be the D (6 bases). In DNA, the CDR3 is TGCGCCGTTTGGGGCGAGCAGGGGAGCGAGCAGTACTTC. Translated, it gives CAVWGEQGSEQYF.